This T cell receptor (beta chain) was retrieved from a study of cytomegalovirus exposure and HLA in healthy donors. The germline CDR1 and CDR2 sequences are SGHNT and YYREEE (reference sequence). This CDR3 region has 12 residues. Trimming cost V 2 bases and J 9 bases, with 11 bases left between them. With 60 Vbeta and 13 Jbeta primers, the PCR was carried out. The assay was immunoSEQ multiplex PCR, and TCRdb's table has in-frame clones only and misses some. The sample has around 120,000 clones; 75% to 85% are singletons. Donors consisted of healthy bone marrow donors. General observations from the study: Available immune exposure information was restricted to CMV serostatus only.

As for this clone: Antigen unknown.

The source material was PBMCs. The J gene is TRBJ2-5, the V gene TRBV5-4; D is undetermined. This receptor was obtained from a woman aged 40 to 50 in good health and CMV-seropositive. CDR3 sequence (DNA): TGTGCCAGCAGCTTCGTCCCCGAGGCCCAGTACTTC. It is translated as CASSFVPEAQYF.